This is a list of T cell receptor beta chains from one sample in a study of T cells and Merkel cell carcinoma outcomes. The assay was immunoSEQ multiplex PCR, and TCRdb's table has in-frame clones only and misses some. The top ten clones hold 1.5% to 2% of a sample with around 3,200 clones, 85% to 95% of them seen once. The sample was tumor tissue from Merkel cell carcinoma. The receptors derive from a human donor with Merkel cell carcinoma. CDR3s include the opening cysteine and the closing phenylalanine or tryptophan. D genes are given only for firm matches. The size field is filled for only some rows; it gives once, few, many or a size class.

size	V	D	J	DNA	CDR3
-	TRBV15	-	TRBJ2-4	TGTGCCACCAGCAGAGAGGCCGGCCGCGACATTCAGTACTTC	CATSREAGRDIQYF
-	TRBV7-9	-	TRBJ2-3	TGTGCCAGCGAAAGCACAGATACGCAGTATTTT	CASESTDTQYF
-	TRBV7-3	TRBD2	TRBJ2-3	TGTGCCAGCAGCTTAACTAGCGGGAGCCGAGATACGCAGTATTTT	CASSLTSGSRDTQYF
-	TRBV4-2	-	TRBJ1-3	TGTGCCAGCAGCCAAACTAATTTCGGCACTATATATTTT	CASSQTNFGTIYF
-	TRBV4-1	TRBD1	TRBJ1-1	TGCGCCAGCAGCCACCCGGGACAGGGGTTACTAACTTTCTTT	CASSHPGQGLLTFF
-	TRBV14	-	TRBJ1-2	TGTGCCAGCAGCCCGCAGACAGATAATTACTATGGCTACACCTTC	CASSPQTDNYYGYTF
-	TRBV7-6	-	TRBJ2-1	TGTGCCAGCAGCTTATTGGCGCCGGATGAAGAGCAGTTCTTC	CASSLLAPDEEQFF
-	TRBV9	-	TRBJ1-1	TGTGCCTCAGGGGCAGGAGAAATGAACACTGAAGCTTTCTTT	CASGAGEMNTEAFF
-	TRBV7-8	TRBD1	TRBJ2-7	TGTGCCAGCAGCGCAGGACAGGGGGTGGCCTACGAGCAGTACTTC	CASSAGQGVAYEQYF
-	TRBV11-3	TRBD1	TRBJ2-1	TGTGCCAGTACGACAGGGGCCAATGAGCAGTTCTTC	CASTTGANEQFF
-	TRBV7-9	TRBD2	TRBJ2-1	TGTGCCAGCAGCCCAGCGGCGGGAGAGCAGGCTGAGCAGTTCTTC	CASSPAAGEQAEQFF
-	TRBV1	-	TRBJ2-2	TGCACCAGCGGGGGGGACACCGGGGAGCTGTTTTTT	CTSGGDTGELFF
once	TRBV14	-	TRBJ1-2	TGTGCCAGCAGGAGGGGAAAGTATGGCTACACCTTC	CASRRGKYGYTF
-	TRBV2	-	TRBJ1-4	TGTGCCAGCAGTGAAGGCGGAGGAGTGGTACAGGGCGGCGAAAAACTGTTTTTT	CASSEGGGVVQGGEKLFF
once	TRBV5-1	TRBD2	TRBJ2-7	TGCGCCAGCGGGGTAGCGGGAGCAAACGAGCAGTACTTC	CASGVAGANEQYF
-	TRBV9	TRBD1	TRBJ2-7	TGTGCCAGCAGCGCGAGGGACAGGGGGGGCTACGAGCAGTACTTC	CASSARDRGGYEQYF
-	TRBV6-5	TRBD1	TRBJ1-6	TGTGCCAGCAGCAGACAGGGTATTGCTTCACCCCTCCACTTT	CASSRQGIASPLHF
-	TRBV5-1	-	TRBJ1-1	TGCGCCAGCAGCTTGTTTAGGGAGAACACTGAAGCTTTCTTT	CASSLFRENTEAFF
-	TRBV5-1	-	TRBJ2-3	TGCGCCAGCAGCACGGGAGCTAGCACAGATACGCAGTATTTT	CASSTGASTDTQYF
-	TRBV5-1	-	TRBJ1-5	TGCGCCAGCAGCTTGGGGCAGCGAGATCAGCCCCAGCATTTT	CASSLGQRDQPQHF
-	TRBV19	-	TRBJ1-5	TGTGCCAGTAGTATTCCCTCATCCTACACGGATAGCAATCAGCCCCAGCATTTT	CASSIPSSYTDSNQPQHF
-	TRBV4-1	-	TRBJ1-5	TGCGCCAGCTCCGGTTCCAGCAATCAGCCCCAGCATTTT	CASSGSSNQPQHF
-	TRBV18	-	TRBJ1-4	TGTGCCAGCTCACCACCGGTATCTCAGAGAAGTGAAAAACTGTTTTTT	CASSPPVSQRSEKLFF
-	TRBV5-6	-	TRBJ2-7	TGTGCCAGCAGCTTGGTAGGCTGGCAGAGAAGGGAGCAGTACTTC	CASSLVGWQRREQYF
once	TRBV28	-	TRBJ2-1	TGTGCCAGCAGCACACTAGCTGTAAATGAGCAGTTCTTC	CASSTLAVNEQFF
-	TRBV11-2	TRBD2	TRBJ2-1	TGTGCCAGCAGCTTGGGCCTAGCGGGTCAGGGAGAGCAGTTCTTC	CASSLGLAGQGEQFF
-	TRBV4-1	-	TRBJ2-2	TGCGCCAGCAGCCAAACTAGCACCGGGGAGCTGTTTTTT	CASSQTSTGELFF
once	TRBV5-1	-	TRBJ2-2	TGCGCCAGCAGCTTGAATGCAGGAGCGAACACCGGGGAGCTGTTTTTT	CASSLNAGANTGELFF
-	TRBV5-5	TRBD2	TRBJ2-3	TGTGCCAGCAGCTTGGACGCTAGCGGGAGGGCTGCAGATACGCAGTATTTT	CASSLDASGRAADTQYF
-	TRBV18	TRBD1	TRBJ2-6	TGTGCCAGCTCACTCTCTTTACAGGGGACCCCATCCTCTGGGGCCAACGTCCTGACTTTC	CASSLSLQGTPSSGANVLTF
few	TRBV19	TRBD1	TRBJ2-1	TGTGCCAGTGGTGACAGGGCGAACAATGAGCAGTTCTTC	CASGDRANNEQFF
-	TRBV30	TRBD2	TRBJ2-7	TGTGCCTGGAGTCAGCGGGGGAGCTCCTACGAGCAGTACTTC	CAWSQRGSSYEQYF
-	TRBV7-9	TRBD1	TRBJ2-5	TGTGCCAGCAGGTCGGACAGGGGTCGAAGAGAGACCCAGTACTTC	CASRSDRGRRETQYF
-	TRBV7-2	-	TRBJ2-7	TGTGCCAGCAGCTTACACAGCGGAAACTACGAGCAGTACTTC	CASSLHSGNYEQYF
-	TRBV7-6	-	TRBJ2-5	TGTGCCAGCAGCGCCGGGATGCAAGAGACCCAGTACTTC	CASSAGMQETQYF
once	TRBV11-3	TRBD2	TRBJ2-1	TGTGCCAGCAGCTTAACGGGACTAGCGCCATACAATGAGCAGTTCTTC	CASSLTGLAPYNEQFF
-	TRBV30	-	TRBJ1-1	TGTGCCTGGAGTGTACTTGGGGTTGAAGCTTTCTTT	CAWSVLGVEAFF
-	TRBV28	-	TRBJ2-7	TGTGCCAGCAACCGCCCGGCCTTTGACGGACCCTACGAGCAGTACTTC	CASNRPAFDGPYEQYF
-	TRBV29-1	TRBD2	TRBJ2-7	TGCAGCGTTGAAGACGGACTAGCGGGGCCCTACGAGCAGTACTTC	CSVEDGLAGPYEQYF
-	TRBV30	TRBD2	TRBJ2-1	TGTGCCTGGAGTGTGGGACTAGCGGGGAGCTCCTACAATGAGCAGTTCTTC	CAWSVGLAGSSYNEQFF
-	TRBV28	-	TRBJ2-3	TGTGCCAGCAGTTTAGCTGCAGGGGGCACAGATACGCAGTATTTT	CASSLAAGGTDTQYF
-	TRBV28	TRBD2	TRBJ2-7	TGTGCCAGCAAACTAGCGGGACGGAGCTCCAACGAGCAGTACTTC	CASKLAGRSSNEQYF
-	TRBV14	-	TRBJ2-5	TGTGCCAGCAGCCAAGGCTACCCCCAAGAGACCCAGTACTTC	CASSQGYPQETQYF
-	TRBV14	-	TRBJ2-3	TGTGCCAGCAGCCTGCAGGGGGGCCCCGATACGCAGTATTTT	CASSLQGGPDTQYF
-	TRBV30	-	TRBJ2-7	TGTGCCTGGAGCAGGGGCGGAGGGGACGGCGAGCAGTACTTC	CAWSRGGGDGEQYF
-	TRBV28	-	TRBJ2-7	TGTGCCAGCAATCAGGTCAACCGCTACGAGCAGTACTTC	CASNQVNRYEQYF
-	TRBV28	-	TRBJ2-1	TGTGCCAGCAAGCCTAGCGAGTACAATGAGCAGTTCTTC	CASKPSEYNEQFF
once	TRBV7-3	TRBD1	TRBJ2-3	TGTGCCAGCAGCTTTACAGGGGGCGATACGCAGTATTTT	CASSFTGGDTQYF
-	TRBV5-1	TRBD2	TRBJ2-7	TGCGCCAGCAGCTTTCGGGGGGGCTGGAACGAGCAGTACTTC	CASSFRGGWNEQYF
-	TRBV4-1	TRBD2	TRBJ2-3	TGCGCCAGCAGCCCTAGCGGGGGGCCCACAGATACGCAGTATTTT	CASSPSGGPTDTQYF
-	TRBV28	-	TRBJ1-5	TGTGCCAGCACCACTTGGGGAAAGTCTCAGCCCCAGCATTTT	CASTTWGKSQPQHF
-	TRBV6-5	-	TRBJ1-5	TGTGCCAGCAGCTACCGTCCCCGCAATCAGCCCCAGCATTTT	CASSYRPRNQPQHF
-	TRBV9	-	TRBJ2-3	TGTGCCAGCAGCGTAAGCACAGATACGCAGTATTTT	CASSVSTDTQYF
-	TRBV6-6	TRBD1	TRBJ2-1	TGTGCCAGCAGATCCGGGACAGCGCAGTTCTTC	CASRSGTAQFF
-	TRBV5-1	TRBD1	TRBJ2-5	TGCGCCAGCAGCAGACAGGGGGCCGAGACCCAGTACTTC	CASSRQGAETQYF